The 10 T cell receptor beta chains in this list originate from one sample, sequenced in a study of tumor-infiltrating lymphocytes in primary liver carcinoma (dated by TCRdb to 2016 to 2017). Total RNA and DNA were co-extracted without cell sorting from approximately 20-30 mg of bulk tissue using the AllPrep DNA/RNA mini kit. The sequencing machine was an Illumina HiSeq 2500. Starting from about 500 ng total RNA, TCRbeta-specific cDNA was produced by reverse transcription with a constant-region primer and ProtoScript II reverse transcriptase. TCRbeta libraries were built with three nested multiplex PCR rounds, a slightly modified ARM-PCR procedure. The first two PCR rounds used multiplex TRBV1-TRBV30 forward primers with a Cbeta reverse primer, each for 10 cycles. The public reads were quality trimmed at Q25 with fastp and then assembled into clones with MiXCR by TCRdb, keeping productive beta chains. Each CDR3 protein appears once, grouped with its most common genes and DNA. This sample gives fewer than 75,000 distinct CDR3 sequences in total; about 71% of them show up just once. The top ten clones comprise 40% to 45% of the sample.

The sequenced sample consisted of liver tumor tissue from sampling region 4. The cell subset or site label for this specimen denotes: tumor region T4, right-lateral pole. The receptor source for this set is a man between 35 and 55 years old with primary liver carcinoma and hepatitis B virus infection.

With regard to this clonotype: This may be a read error: a much more frequent sequence differs by one nucleotide. J is TRBJ1-5 and V is TRBV5-5, with 8 bases identical to TRBD1. Germline V CDR1 and CDR2: SGHKS, YYEKEE (reference sequence). The CDR3 has 15 residues. CDR3 protein: CPSSFSDTGGQPQHF. The CDR3 coding sequence is TGTCCCAGCAGCTTTTCTGATACAGGGGGGCAGCCCCAGCATTTT.

A few counts support this clonotype. Just one base apart from a much larger clone, this may be a read error. Without the conserved terminal phenylalanine or tryptophan, this CDR3 likely stems from a read error. The chain uses TRBV29-1 and TRBJ2-7; 7 bases are shared with TRBD2. Losses at the gene ends were 6 bases for V and 3 bases for J; bases not matched to a gene: 8. Germline V gene data show CDR1 as SQVTM and CDR2 as ANQGSEA. The CDR3 has 13 residues. The CDR3 nucleotides are TGCAGCGTCTCAGCGGGGAGCTTCTACGAGCAGTACCTC. Protein: CSVSAGSFYEQYL.

The chain carries TRBV4-2 and TRBJ2-6; D is perhaps TRBD1 (5 bases). The germline gives CDR1 LGHNA, CDR2 YNFKEQ. This CDR3 is 16 amino acids long. V gave up 4 bases and J gave up 5 bases, with 15 bases separating them. The CDR3, as DNA: TGTGCCAGCAGCCTCGGCAGGGCTTCCAGGGCCAACGTCCTGACTTTC. Its translation: CASSLGRASRANVLTF.

Concerning this clonotype itself: A read error may account for a junction end that differs from germline. The chain carries TRBV11-2 and TRBJ2-1; D gene ambiguous. The CDR3 is 12 amino acids. CDR1 and CDR2 (germline): SGHAT, FQNNGV. DNA of the CDR3: TGTACCAGTAGCCCGGAGTACAATGAGCAGTTCTTC. This encodes CTSSPEYNEQFF. Together with reference TRBV11-2 and TRBJ2-1, the CDR3 gives the full variable domain: EAGVAQSPRYKIIEKRQSVAFWCNPISGHATLYWYQQILGQGPKLLIQFQNNGVVDDSQLPKDRFSAERLKGVDSTLKIQPAKLEDSAVYLCTSSPEYNEQFFGPGTRLTVL.

The chain joins TRBV30 to TRBJ1-2; possible D gene TRBD1, 6 bases. Germline assignment: CDR1 GTSNPN and CDR2 SVGIG (reference sequence). V lost 2 bases, J lost 8 bases, and 15 bases lay in between. The CDR3 is made up of 13 amino acids. The CDR3 nucleotides read TGTGCCTGGAGTATCGATGGGGGCGGAGGCTACACCTTC. As protein: CAWSIDGGGGYTF. Filled out from reference TRBV30 and TRBJ1-2, the complete variable domain reads SQTIHQWPATLVQPVGSPLSLECTVEGTSNPNLYWYRQAAGRGLQLLFYSVGIGQISSEVPQNLSASRPQDRQFILSSKKLLLSDSGFYLCAWSIDGGGGYTFGSGTRLTVV.

This clonotype was seen just once. This chain joins TRBV4-3 and TRBJ2-7; the D gene is possibly TRBD2 (6 bases). Per germline, CDR1 LGHNA and CDR2 YSLEER. The CDR3 covers 15 residues. V gave up 4 bases and J gave up 5 bases, with 18 bases separating them. CDR3 amino acids: CASSRGRETPHEQYF. The CDR3 nucleotides read TGCGCCAGCAGCCGAGGTCGGGAGACTCCCCACGAGCAGTACTTC.

As to this clonotype: A read error may be the cause here, since a much bigger clone is one base away. The rearrangement joins TRBV11-3 to TRBJ1-5, with a possible D match to TRBD1 (5 bases). This CDR3 contains 14 residues. Trimming removed 6 bases from V and 0 bases from J, with 9 bases in between. The germline V gene has CDR1 SGHNT and CDR2 YENEEA. This CDR3 is CASSDSHSNQPQHF. DNA of the CDR3: TGTGCCAGCAGTGACAGCCATAGCAATCAGCCCCAGCATTTT.

A remark on this clonotype: At one end, the junction sequence differs from germline, possibly due to a read error. This chain connects TRBV4-1 to TRBJ2-6; D might be TRBD1 (5 bases). This CDR3 region has 15 residues. Germline CDR1 and CDR2: MGHRA and YSYEKL. CDR3 nucleotides: TGCGCCAGCAGGCTGACAGAGTCTGGGGCCAACGTCCAGACTTTC. Translated, it gives CASRLTESGANVQTF.

The chain couples TRBV4-3 to TRBJ2-1; 9 bases match TRBD1. CDR1 and CDR2 from the germline V gene are LGHNA and YSLEER. The CDR3 totals 17 residues. The CDR3 is CDISQNPSDRGYNEQFF. The CDR3 DNA reads TGCGACATCAGCCAAAATCCCTCGGACAGGGGCTACAATGAGCAGTTCTTC.

This clonotype was seen at least ten times. The V gene is TRBV5-4, the J gene TRBJ2-7; D is unresolved. The CDR3 has 14 residues. Germline CDR1 SGHNT, CDR2 YYREEE (reference sequence). V was trimmed by 2 bases and J by 2 bases, leaving 11 bases between them. This CDR3 reads CASSFSPGPYEQYF. The CDR3 DNA is TGTGCCAGCAGCTTCTCCCCAGGACCCTACGAGCAGTACTTC.